This T cell receptor (beta chain) appears in the sequencing data of a study of T cell repertoires in cytomegalovirus infection (dated by TCRdb to the late 2010s). About the study as a whole: Recently identified HLA-C-restricted CMV epitopes, whose presentation resists viral immunomodulation, were targeted by peptide stimulations together with well-studied HLA-B-restricted epitopes. Donor HLA type was relevant to the analysis, because carriage of CMV infection together with the matching HLA type was indicated by public TCR beta signatures. Broad study findings and their caveats: In both this cohort and an independent cohort of some 350 donors, the cumulative frequency of public TCR beta family members distinguished carriers of CMV infection plus the relevant HLA type. In the ex vivo response, HLA-C-restricted CMV-specific TCR beta clonotypes were dominant, and in two of eight donors the single most frequent clonotype came from this HLA-C-restricted group.

This sample was sequenced with an Illumina HiSeq 1500. TCRdb reworked the public reads: Q25 trimming with fastp, MiXCR clone assembly, productive beta chains retained. Entries that share a CDR3 protein sequence are merged under the most common genes and DNA. A total of around 570,000 distinct CDR3 sequences appear in this sample, roughly 43% of them only once. The ten largest clones take up about half of the sample. The germline V gene yields LGHNT for CDR1 and FRNRAP for CDR2. The CDR3 spans 11 residues, from the cysteine through the phenylalanine. Only CDR3 DNA remains: 33 bases, in frame from the first base. V sheds 3 bases and J sheds 8 bases, leaving 5 bases between their ends. The treatment or condition tag for this specimen amounts to: in vitro stimulation with specific CMV peptide epitopes to enrich CMV-specific T cells. Of note for this clonotype: Its binding antigen is unknown. No much larger clone is present one base from it, and per-base qualities are unavailable.

The V gene is TRBV12-5 and the J gene is TRBJ2-1, with no reliable assignment of the D segment. The specimen was cultured PBMCs, collected from culture after CMV antigen stimulation. The origin of this receptor is a human donor in good health (CMV status not recorded). Some clones in this sample may be carry-over from other donors' samples. The sequenced DNA: TGTGCTAGTGGTTTCGGAGATGAGCAGTTCTTC. Protein translation: CASGFGDEQFF.